What follows are 20 T cell receptor beta chains derived from one specimen sequenced in a study of T cell repertoires in cytomegalovirus infection. Antigen specificity for these receptors is unknown. Via MiXCR, TCRdb re-called the reads, giving one row per CDR3 protein. The sample shows approximately 300,000 distinct CDR3 sequences, roughly 25% of them seen only once. The sequences come from cultured PBMCs, collected from culture after CMV antigen stimulation. The receptors come from a human donor in good health (CMV status not recorded). Some clones in this sample may be carry-over from other donors' samples.

There are many counts of this clonotype. V usage is TRBV9 and J usage is TRBJ1-2, with 12 bases identical to TRBD1. With 0 bases clipped from V and 2 bases from J, the junction kept 5 bases outside the gene matches. CDR1 and CDR2 (germline): SGDLS, YYNGEE. CDR3 length: 17 amino acids. The CDR3 DNA reads as TGTGCCAGCAGCGTAGGGGGACAGGGGGCTCTCAACTATGGCTACACCTTC. This codes for CASSVGGQGALNYGYTF.

This chain links TRBV6-6 with TRBJ1-1, with 10 positions matching TRBD1. Per the germline V gene, CDR1 is MNHNY and CDR2 is SVGAGI (reference sequence). The V gene end was trimmed by 7 bases and the J gene end by 7 bases; junction bases not matched to a gene: 9. CDR3 size: 14 residues. CDR3 amino acids: CASKGPGQGNEAFF. The CDR3 DNA follows: TGTGCCAGCAAAGGCCCGGGACAGGGGAATGAAGCTTTCTTT.

The chain has TRBV30 and TRBJ1-4; D unclear. The V end was cut by 0 bases, the J end by 4 bases, with 12 bases between. Germline V CDR1 and CDR2: GTSNPN, SVGIG (reference sequence). The CDR3 is 15 residues long. As DNA, the CDR3 is TGTGCCTGGAGTGTACCGAGCACGCATAATGAAAAACTGTTTTTT. It specifies CAWSVPSTHNEKLFF. Drawing the rest from reference TRBV30 and TRBJ1-4, the complete variable domain is SQTIHQWPATLVQPVGSPLSLECTVEGTSNPNLYWYRQAAGRGLQLLFYSVGIGQISSEVPQNLSASRPQDRQFILSSKKLLLSDSGFYLCAWSVPSTHNEKLFFGSGTQLSVL.

In this sample, this clonotype turned up a few times. The chain carries TRBV24-1 and TRBJ2-1; D might be TRBD2 (5 bases). V lost 0 bases to trimming and J lost 15 bases, with 11 bases between them. Per the germline V gene, CDR1 is KGHDR and CDR2 is SFDVKD. The CDR3 loop spans 12 amino acids. The CDR3 nucleotides are TGTGCCACCAGTGATTTGAATCGGGAACCGTTCTTC. Protein sequence: CATSDLNREPFF.

The rearrangement joins TRBV28 to TRBJ1-5; 7 bases are shared with TRBD1. With 7 bases clipped from V and 5 bases from J, the junction kept 14 bases outside the gene matches. The CDR3 has 16 residues. In germline, CDR1 is MDHEN, CDR2 SYDVKM. CDR3 coding DNA: TGTGCCAGCAAGGAGGTACAGGGGCTACCTGATCAGCCCCAGCATTTT. Its protein is CASKEVQGLPDQPQHF.

V gene TRBV14 combines with J gene TRBJ2-1; D is ambiguous. Germline V gene sequence: CDR1 SGHDN, CDR2 FVKESK. Trimming stripped 1 base from V and 15 bases from J, with 16 bases between. This CDR3 has 13 residues. The CDR3 loop reads CASSQVAGHYGFF. In DNA, the CDR3 is TGTGCCAGCAGCCAAGTGGCAGGCCATTATGGGTTCTTC.

This clonotype was seen once. This sequence joins TRBV6-8 and TRBJ2-2; TRBD2 might be the D (6 bases). Germline V CDR1 and CDR2: MNHGY, SAAAGT. V shed 0 bases and J shed 1 base, with 9 bases lying between them. This CDR3 region has 16 residues. The CDR3 bases are TGTGCCAGCAGTTACTCGAAAGCGGGGAACACCGGGGAGCTGTTTTTT. Translating it yields CASSYSKAGNTGELFF.

The J gene is TRBJ1-3, the V gene TRBV6-5, with D hard to call. CDR3 length: 15 amino acids. Per germline, CDR1 MNHEY and CDR2 SVGAGI. Trimming left V 2 bases short and J 3 bases short, with 11 bases between. This chain's CDR3 is CASSYGSGGGNTIYF. The CDR3 DNA sequence: TGTGCCAGCAGTTACGGCTCCGGTGGTGGAAACACCATATATTTT.

The V call is TRBV28, the J call TRBJ1-5; tentative D call: TRBD1 (5 bases). From germline, CDR1 is MDHEN and CDR2 SYDVKM. V lost 3 bases, J lost 0 bases, and 9 bases lay in between. The CDR3 spans 15 residues. This chain's CDR3 is CASSFPDISNQPQHF. For the CDR3, the DNA is TGTGCCAGCAGTTTCCCGGACATTAGCAATCAGCCCCAGCATTTT. Supplemented by reference TRBV28 and TRBJ1-5, the full variable domain reads DVKVTQSSRYLVKRTGEKVFLECVQDMDHENMFWYRQDPGLGLRLIYFSYDVKMKEKGDIPEGYSVSREKKERFSLILESASTNQTSMYLCASSFPDISNQPQHFGDGTRLSIL.

Only a few counts were recorded for this clonotype. This chain links TRBV4-1 with TRBJ1-5; unclear D gene. The CDR3 is 15 amino acids. CDR1 and CDR2 from the germline V gene are MGHRA and YSYEKL. Deletions cut 0 bases from V and 5 bases from J, with 11 bases between. CDR3 DNA sequence: TGCGCCAGCAGCCAAGATTCCGTGGAAGATCAGCCCCAGCATTTT. It is translated as CASSQDSVEDQPQHF.

The chain is built from TRBV7-8 and TRBJ1-3, with 9 bases identical to TRBD1. The CDR3 contains 16 residues. CDR1 is SGHVS, CDR2 FQNEAQ, per germline. Trimming took 7 bases from V and 0 from J; bases not matched to a gene: 7. The CDR3 coding sequence is TGTGCCAGCACGATGGGACAGGGCCTCTCTGGAAACACCATATATTTT. The encoded protein is CASTMGQGLSGNTIYF.

The chain carries TRBV7-2 and TRBJ2-1; weak D call: TRBD2 (6 bases). The germline CDR1 and CDR2 sequences are SGHTA and FQGNSA. This CDR3 region has 12 residues. V was cut by 4 bases and J by 13 bases, with 14 bases left in between. The CDR3 loop reads CASSSRGERQFF. The CDR3, as DNA: TGTGCCAGCAGCTCGCGGGGCGAGAGACAGTTCTTC.

This clonotype has a handful of counts. The chain has TRBV15 and TRBJ2-1; the D gene is possibly TRBD2 (5 bases). The CDR3 is made up of 13 amino acids. V was pared by 5 bases and J by 8 bases, with 13 bases between. Germline values: CDR1 LNHNV, CDR2 YYDKDF (reference sequence). The CDR3 spells CATSLTKGDEQFF. CDR3 in DNA: TGTGCCACCAGCTTAACTAAGGGAGATGAGCAGTTCTTC.

The rearrangement uses TRBV5-4 and TRBJ1-1; D possibly corresponds to TRBD1 (5 bases). This CDR3 region has 17 residues. V was clipped by 4 bases and J by 0 bases, with 19 bases between them. Germline lookup yields CDR1 SGHNT and CDR2 YYREEE (reference sequence). CDR3 DNA: TGTGCCAGCAGCCATGGTGGGGGAGGGAATATGAACACTGAAGCTTTCTTT. The encoded protein is CASSHGGGGNMNTEAFF.

The table lists this clonotype with many counts. The CDR3 loop reads CASSLAGTSGRGGEQFF. CDR3 nucleotide sequence: TGTGCCAGCAGCTTAGCCGGGACTAGCGGGAGAGGGGGTGAGCAGTTCTTC. The V and J genes are TRBV7-8 and TRBJ2-1; 14 bases are a match to TRBD2. Trimming removed 0 bases from V and 9 bases from J; junction bases left unmatched: 7. The germline gives CDR1 SGHVS, CDR2 FQNEAQ. CDR3 length: 17 residues.

The chain recombines TRBV29-1 with TRBJ2-5; D could derive from TRBD1 or TRBD2 (6 bases each). V was trimmed by 7 bases and J by 5 bases, leaving 17 bases between them. The CDR3 has 13 amino acids. The germline V gene encodes CDR1 SQVTM and CDR2 ANQGSEA. The CDR3, as DNA: TGCAGCGCCGAAAGGGGGGCGCGGGAGACCCAGTACTTC. This translates into CSAERGARETQYF.

Only one count was recorded for this clonotype. V usage is TRBV11-3 and J usage is TRBJ2-3, with TRBD2 matching 7 bases. There are 17 residues in the CDR3. Trimming took 3 bases from V and 0 from J; bases not matched to a gene: 9. Germline assignment: CDR1 SGHNT and CDR2 YENEEA. CDR3 in DNA: TGTGCCAGCAGCTTGGATTCAAGCGGGGCTAGCACAGATACGCAGTATTTT. Its protein product is CASSLDSSGASTDTQYF.

The V gene is TRBV4-2, the J gene TRBJ1-5; no clear D. Germline V CDR1 and CDR2: LGHNA, YNFKEQ. This CDR3 spans 14 amino acids. Trimming took 2 bases from V and 0 from J, leaving 5 bases between them. The CDR3 DNA sequence: TGTGCCAGCAGCCAAAGTGGTAGCAATCAGCCCCAGCATTTT. It is translated as CASSQSGSNQPQHF.

The chain combines TRBV6-2 or TRBV6-3 with TRBJ1-5, with D unresolved. Germline V gene lookup returns CDR1 MNHEY and CDR2 SVGEGT. Trimming left V 5 bases short and J 1 base short, with 9 bases between. CDR3 length: 14 amino acids. CDR3 loop: CASSNLGSNQPQHF. As DNA, the CDR3 is TGTGCCAGCAGTAACCTTGGGAGCAATCAGCCCCAGCATTTT.

V gene TRBV27 combines with J gene TRBJ2-5, with 8 bases matching TRBD1. The CDR3 runs 13 residues. After removal of 6 bases from V and 4 bases from J, the junction contained 4 bases not matched to a gene. Germline V gene sequence: CDR1 MNHEY, CDR2 SMNVEV (reference sequence). The CDR3 sequence is CASRGTGRETQYF. CDR3 sequence (DNA): TGTGCCAGCAGAGGGACAGGAAGAGAGACCCAGTACTTC.